The 21 T cell receptor beta chains reported below all come from one sample, sequenced in a study of cytomegalovirus exposure and HLA in healthy donors. The PCR contained 60 Vbeta and 13 Jbeta primers. Repertoires were generated with immunoSEQ multiplex PCR, while TCRdb's copy carries only in-frame clones and drops some. The repertoire holds tens of thousands of clones, with 65% to 70% as singletons. What was sequenced was PBMCs. The receptors originated from a man aged 40-50 years in good health and CMV-seropositive.

The chain uses TRBV5-5 and TRBJ2-7, with D uncertain. The CDR3 totals 15 residues. From germline, CDR1 is SGHKS and CDR2 YYEKEE (reference sequence). V lost 0 bases and J lost 4, with 14 bases in between. The CDR3 DNA follows: TGTGCCAGCAGCTTGGGCATAGGCGGTAATTACGAGCAGTACTTC. Protein product: CASSLGIGGNYEQYF.

J is TRBJ2-7 and V is TRBV5-6; 9 bases fit TRBD2. CDR1 and CDR2 (germline): SGHDT, YYEEEE. The V and J ends lost 4 bases and 4 bases, in that order; junction bases with no gene match: 12. The CDR3 extends over 16 amino acids. The CDR3: CASSGPLAGDLYEQYF. The DNA of the CDR3 is TGTGCCAGCAGCGGCCCCTTAGCGGGGGATTTGTACGAGCAGTACTTC.

The chain recombines TRBV7-2 with TRBJ2-5; D possibly corresponds to TRBD2 (7 bases). The assigned J gene may be wrong: the sequence end matches TRBJ2-7 better. Germline V CDR1 and CDR2: SGHTA, FQGNSA. CDR3 size: 15 residues. CDR3 region: CASSLTGTTSYEQYF. The DNA for the CDR3 is TGTGCCAGCAGCTTAACAGGGACTACCTCCTACGAGCAGTACTTC.

CDR3 region: CASSLAPSGDTGELFF. In DNA, the CDR3 is TGTGCCAGCAGCTTAGCTCCTAGCGGGGACACCGGGGAGCTGTTTTTT. This chain connects TRBV7-9 to TRBJ2-2; 9 nucleotides line up with TRBD2. CDR1 is SEHNR, CDR2 FQNEAQ, per germline (reference sequence). The CDR3 extends over 16 amino acids. Trimming cost V 0 bases and J 3 bases; bases outside gene matches: 2.

The rearrangement links TRBV11-2 to TRBJ1-4; D may be TRBD1 (6 bases). Germline V lookup: CDR1 SGHAT, CDR2 FQNNGV. Trimming shortened V by 3 bases and J by 7 bases, and 12 bases separated the two germline ends. The CDR3 is 14 amino acids. The CDR3, as DNA: TGTGCCAGCAGCTTGGGCCAGGGGAGTGAAAAACTGTTTTTT. This encodes CASSLGQGSEKLFF. Using reference TRBV11-2 and TRBJ1-4 for the parts outside the CDR3, the full variable domain is EAGVAQSPRYKIIEKRQSVAFWCNPISGHATLYWYQQILGQGPKLLIQFQNNGVVDDSQLPKDRFSAERLKGVDSTLKIQPAKLEDSAVYLCASSLGQGSEKLFFGSGTQLSVL.

In DNA form, the CDR3 reads TGTGCCAGCAGCCAAAGACCCAAGAGGAGGGACACTGAAGCTTTCTTT. It is translated as CASSQRPKRRDTEAFF. This chain links TRBV5-4 with TRBJ1-1, with D unclear. The CDR3 is 16 residues long. Deletions cut 4 bases from V and 3 bases from J, with 19 bases between. In germline, CDR1 is SGHNT, CDR2 YYREEE (reference sequence).

This clone has only one observation. The chain is built from TRBV30 and TRBJ2-7, with TRBD2 as a possible D gene (5 bases). Trimming took off 3 bases at V and 0 bases at J, with 12 bases between the two ends. Germline-derived CDR1 and CDR2 are GTSNPN and SVGIG (reference sequence). This CDR3 comprises 14 residues. The chain's CDR3 is CAWRDFESSYEQYF. CDR3 bases: TGTGCCTGGAGGGACTTCGAAAGCTCCTACGAGCAGTACTTC. The whole variable domain, filled in from reference TRBV30 and TRBJ2-7, reads SQTIHQWPATLVQPVGSPLSLECTVEGTSNPNLYWYRQAAGRGLQLLFYSVGIGQISSEVPQNLSASRPQDRQFILSSKKLLLSDSGFYLCAWRDFESSYEQYFGPGTRLTVT.

The V call is TRBV2, the J call TRBJ2-2, with a weak D call TRBD1 (6 bases). This CDR3 contains 14 residues. The germline V and J ends were trimmed by 6 bases and 5 bases, with 13 bases remaining between them. Per the germline V gene, CDR1 is SNHLY and CDR2 is FYNNEI. The CDR3: CASRQGSGTGELFF. The CDR3 region has the DNA TGTGCCAGCAGACAGGGTAGTGGGACCGGGGAGCTGTTTTTT. Full variable domain (outside the CDR3, taken from reference TRBV2 and TRBJ2-2): EPEVTQTPSHQVTQMGQEVILRCVPISNHLYFYWYRQILGQKVEFLVSFYNNEISEKSEIFDDQFSVERPDGSNFTLKIRSTKLEDSAMYFCASRQGSGTGELFFGEGSRLTVL.

The V and J genes are TRBV6-4 and TRBJ2-5, with 12 bases identical to TRBD1. V lost 5 bases, J lost 4 bases, and 5 bases stayed unmatched. Germline loops: CDR1 MRHNA, CDR2 SNTAGT. The CDR3 spans 15 residues. The chain's CDR3 is CASSQGQGAGETQYF. The CDR3, as DNA: TGTGCCAGCAGTCAGGGACAGGGGGCTGGAGAGACCCAGTACTTC.

This clone came up a few times. The chain uses TRBV28 and TRBJ1-1; weak D call: TRBD1 (5 bases). The CDR3 length is 13 residues. Trimming took off 7 bases at V and 1 base at J, with 10 bases between the two ends. Looked up from germline, CDR1 is MDHEN and CDR2 is SYDVKM. CDR3 sequence reads: CASIRTPNTEAFF. CDR3 sequence (DNA): TGTGCCAGCATAAGGACACCGAACACTGAAGCTTTCTTT. The full variable domain, rest sourced from reference TRBV28 and TRBJ1-1, is DVKVTQSSRYLVKRTGEKVFLECVQDMDHENMFWYRQDPGLGLRLIYFSYDVKMKEKGDIPEGYSVSREKKERFSLILESASTNQTSMYLCASIRTPNTEAFFGQGTRLTVV.

This clone was detected once. One junction end does not reproduce the germline sequence, and a read error may be involved. The CDR3 is CASSPTPRVGANVLIF. The CDR3, as DNA: TGTGCCAGCTCACCGACTCCCAGAGTGGGGGCCAACGTCCTGATTTTC. This chain links TRBV18 with TRBJ2-6; a possible D gene is TRBD1 (6 bases). Germline V gene lookup returns CDR1 KGHSH and CDR2 LQKENI. This CDR3 is built from 16 residues.

The rearrangement uses TRBV28 and TRBJ1-5; D might be TRBD1 (5 bases). The CDR3 runs to 16 residues. V lost 1 base to trimming and J lost 0 bases, with 10 bases between them. Germline V lookup: CDR1 MDHEN, CDR2 SYDVKM. The CDR3 protein is CASSLFRVDSNQPQHF. As DNA, the CDR3 is TGTGCCAGCAGTTTATTCAGGGTAGATAGCAATCAGCCCCAGCATTTT.

This chain joins TRBV9 and TRBJ1-5; 7 positions match TRBD1. CDR1 is SGDLS and CDR2 is YYNGEE in the germline V gene. The CDR3 sequence is 14 residues long. The V gene end was trimmed by 5 bases and the J gene end by 7 bases; junction bases not matched to a gene: 9. CDR3 amino acids: CASSEGGAGQPQHF. CDR3 coding DNA: TGTGCCAGCAGTGAAGGGGGCGCGGGGCAGCCCCAGCATTTT.

CDR3 nucleotides: TGTGCCAGCAGCTTGGCGGGCGTGGGACAGGGCTACGAGCAGTACTTC. Protein product: CASSLAGVGQGYEQYF. The genes are TRBV5-6 and TRBJ2-7, with 9 nucleotides matching TRBD1. Germline V CDR1 and CDR2: SGHDT, YYEEEE. The CDR3 is 16 residues long. With V trimmed by 0 bases and J by 3 bases, 7 bases remained unmatched.

The chain links TRBV12-5 to TRBJ2-3; 10 nucleotides line up with TRBD2. CDR1 and CDR2 from the germline V gene are LGHNT and FRNRAP. J gave up 6 bases and V 2 bases, and 5 bases lay outside the gene matches. CDR3 size: 15 residues. The CDR3 DNA sequence: TGTGCTAGTGGTTTGAGCGGGGGGGCGGGGGATACGCAGTATTTT. It translates to CASGLSGGAGDTQYF.

The chain joins TRBV6-5 to TRBJ2-7; no firm D call. The ends were cut back, 8 bases at V and 2 bases at J, with 13 bases in the middle. Germline V lookup: CDR1 MNHEY, CDR2 SVGAGI. The CDR3 spans 13 residues. CDR3 coding DNA: TGTGCCAGCTCCAAAGCAAATCCCTACGAGCAGTACTTC. Its translation is CASSKANPYEQYF.

V gene TRBV6-1 combines with J gene TRBJ1-1; D perhaps matches TRBD1 (6 bases). Germline assignment: CDR1 MNHNS and CDR2 SASEGT. The V end was cut by 0 bases, the J end by 1 base, with 12 bases between. The CDR3 is 16 amino acids. CDR3 coding DNA: TGTGCCAGCAGTGAAGCCACACAGGGTTGGAACACTGAAGCTTTCTTT. Encoded protein: CASSEATQGWNTEAFF.

The genes are TRBV7-9 and TRBJ1-2, with D possibly being TRBD1 (6 bases). Germline assignment: CDR1 SEHNR and CDR2 FQNEAQ (reference sequence). This CDR3 is 15 amino acids long. The ends were cut back, 0 bases at V and 5 bases at J, with 13 bases in the middle. The CDR3 spells CASSLARGTVYGYTF. CDR3 DNA sequence: TGTGCCAGCAGCTTAGCGAGGGGGACGGTTTATGGCTACACCTTC.

This clone appeared a few times. The chain joins TRBV10-3 to TRBJ2-7, with TRBD1 matching 11 bases. CDR3 length: 15 amino acids. V lost 8 bases and J lost 3; bases outside the gene matches: 9. The germline gives CDR1 ENHRY, CDR2 SYGVKD. The DNA for the CDR3 is TGTGCCATCGGACCAGGGACAGGGGGAGACTACGAGCAGTACTTC. The encoded protein is CAIGPGTGGDYEQYF.

The chain recombines TRBV6-4 with TRBJ2-2; TRBD2 matches 7 bases. The J segment lost 5 bases and the V segment lost 3 bases, leaving 3 bases of the junction unmatched. Germline CDR1 reads MRHNA; CDR2 reads SNTAGT. CDR3 length: 14 amino acids. CDR3 in DNA: TGTGCCAGCAGTGAAGGACTAGAAACCGGGGAGCTGTTTTTT. This sequence encodes CASSEGLETGELFF.

This chain joins TRBV11-3 and TRBJ2-7; tentatively, D is TRBD1 (6 bases). Trimming cost V 5 bases and J 2 bases, with 16 bases left between them. There are 15 residues in the CDR3. The germline gives CDR1 SGHNT, CDR2 YENEEA. The CDR3 bases are TGTGCCAGCAGCCACAGGGACAAGGGGGCCTACGAGCAGTACTTC. This sequence encodes CASSHRDKGAYEQYF.